This T cell receptor (beta chain) was sequenced during a study of beta chain features in type 1 diabetes. Whole-study findings and limits: Relative to healthy donors, patients appeared to have naive, central memory and Treg TCRB repertoires that were more similar.

Every isolated RNA sample was fully reverse transcribed, so sequencing captured expressed TCRB transcripts. This table comes from immunoSEQ multiplex PCR, and its TCRdb copy is limited to in-frame clones, with some not included. The sample records more than 150,000 clones, roughly 9% being singletons. With 1 base removed from V and 10 bases from J, the gap between germline ends came to 8 bases. The CDR3 loop spans 13 amino acids. Germline V lookup: CDR1 SGHTA, CDR2 FQGNSA. This clone was counted a single time. No antigen is known for it. The sample contains more than one DNA sequence encoding this CDR3.

This receptor was identified in a woman aged 18-29 years in good health. V gene TRBV7-2 combines with J gene TRBJ1-6, with a tentative D call TRBD1 (6 bases). Sequencing was carried out using central memory CD4+ T cells from blood. The CDR3 coding sequence is TGTGCCAGCAGCTTAGACAGGGACTCACCCCTCCACTTT. This gives the protein CASSLDRDSPLHF.